This T cell receptor (beta chain) was profiled in a study of T cells in Graves' hyperthyroidism and ophthalmopathy. The CDR3 regions of TCR beta were amplified from RNA transcripts. Initially, a first-round RT-PCR of the TCR CDR3 employed the HTBI primer set. TCRdb processed the multiplex PCR reads anew with MiXCR; each CDR3 protein has one entry. This sample yields approximately 510,000 distinct CDR3 sequences, of which around 20% are seen a single time; about 30% belongs to the top ten. The CDR3 runs 11 residues. V lost 6 bases to trimming and J lost 6 bases, with 8 bases between them. The germline gives CDR1 MNHNS, CDR2 SASEGT.

Specimen: blood. The TCR sequence derives from a young man with Graves' hyperthyroidism. The chain joins TRBV6-1 to TRBJ1-1; D is unresolved. CDR3 in DNA: TGTGCCAGCAGCCGACCCGCTGAAGCTTTCTTT. Translation: CASSRPAEAFF.